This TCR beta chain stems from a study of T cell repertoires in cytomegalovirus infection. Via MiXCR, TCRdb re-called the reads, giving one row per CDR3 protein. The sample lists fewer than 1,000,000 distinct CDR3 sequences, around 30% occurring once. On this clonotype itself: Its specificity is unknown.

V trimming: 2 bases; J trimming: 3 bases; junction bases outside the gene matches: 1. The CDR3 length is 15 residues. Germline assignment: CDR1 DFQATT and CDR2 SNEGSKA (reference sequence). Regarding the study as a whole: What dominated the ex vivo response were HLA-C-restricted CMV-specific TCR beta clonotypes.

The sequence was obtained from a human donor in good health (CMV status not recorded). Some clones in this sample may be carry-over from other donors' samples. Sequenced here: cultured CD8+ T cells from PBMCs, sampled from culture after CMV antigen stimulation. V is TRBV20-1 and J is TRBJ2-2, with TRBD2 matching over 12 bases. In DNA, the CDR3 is TGCAGTGCTAGAAGACTAGCGGGGGACACCGGGGAGCTGTTTTTT. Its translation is CSARRLAGDTGELFF.